Below are 25 T cell receptor beta chains sequenced from a single sample in a study of shared clonotypes between healthy human individuals. Produced via immunoSEQ multiplex PCR; TCRdb's table is partial and in-frame only. In the table there are approximately 99,000 clones, about 63% of which are singletons. Sequenced: memory CD8+ T cells sorted from blood. Subset given: CD45RO+ cells pooled with CCR7-negative TemRA cells. The origin of the receptors is a woman under 40 in good health.

CDR3 nucleotide sequence: TGCGCCAGCAGCCCTGAGACAGGGACTGGAAACACCATATATTTT. This sequence encodes CASSPETGTGNTIYF. The rearrangement links TRBV5-1 to TRBJ1-3; 7 bases align to TRBD1. In germline, CDR1 is SGHRS, CDR2 YFSETQ. This CDR3 is built from 15 residues. The junction had 6 bases not matched to a gene; V was cut back by 4 bases and J by 2 bases. The whole variable domain, filled in from reference TRBV5-1 and TRBJ1-3, reads KAGVTQTPRYLIKTRGQQVTLSCSPISGHRSVSWYQQTPGQGLQFLFEYFSETQRNKGNFPGRFSGRQFSNSRSEMNVSTLELGDSALYLCASSPETGTGNTIYFGEGSWLTVV.

The V gene is TRBV28, the J gene TRBJ1-1, with D unclear. CDR1 and CDR2 from the germline V gene are MDHEN and SYDVKM. The CDR3 runs to 11 residues. V dropped 5 bases and J dropped 6 bases, with 7 bases sitting between them. The CDR3 sequence: CASSRGAEAFF. CDR3 DNA sequence: TGTGCCAGCAGTCGCGGGGCTGAAGCTTTCTTT.

This chain uses TRBV4-1 with TRBJ1-2; maybe TRBD1 (5 bases). Germline V lookup: CDR1 MGHRA, CDR2 YSYEKL. This CDR3 is 14 amino acids long. The ends were cut back, 3 bases at V and 5 bases at J, with 13 bases in the middle. The chain's CDR3 is CASSQGRGAYGYTF. CDR3 nucleotides: TGCGCCAGCAGCCAGGGAAGGGGCGCATATGGCTACACCTTC.

The chain couples TRBV27 to TRBJ2-6; no firm D call. CDR1 and CDR2 (germline): MNHEY, SMNVEV (reference sequence). Trimming removed 5 bases from V and 1 base from J, with 21 bases in between. The CDR3 contains 19 residues. This CDR3 is CASSITIRTPISGANVLTF. In DNA, the CDR3 is TGTGCCAGCAGTATAACCATTAGGACCCCGATTTCTGGGGCCAACGTCCTGACTTTC. Full variable domain (rest looked up from reference TRBV27 and TRBJ2-6): EAQVTQNPRYLITVTGKKLTVTCSQNMNHEYMSWYRQDPGLGLRQIYYSMNVEVTDKGDVPEGYKVSRKEKRNFPLILESPSPNQTSLYFCASSITIRTPISGANVLTFGAGSRLTVL.

The chain employs TRBV6-6 and TRBJ2-7, with a possible D match to TRBD1 (6 bases). Germline CDR1 MNHNY, CDR2 SVGAGI (reference sequence). The length of the CDR3 is 13 residues. The V and J ends lost 3 bases and 5 bases respectively, with 11 bases between them. The CDR3 reads CASSYTGSHEQYF. In DNA, the CDR3 is TGTGCCAGCAGTTATACAGGGTCCCACGAGCAGTACTTC.

The genes are TRBV5-6 and TRBJ1-3; maybe TRBD1 (5 bases). Germline-derived CDR1 and CDR2 are SGHDT and YYEEEE. V was cut by 3 bases and J by 2 bases, with 15 bases left in between. The CDR3 is made up of 16 amino acids. CDR3 bases: TGTGCCAGCAGCTGGGGCGGCGGGTTTACTGGAAACACCATATATTTT. Translated, it gives CASSWGGGFTGNTIYF.

This clone was picked up many times. This chain links TRBV19 with TRBJ2-1; 7 positions match TRBD2. This CDR3 comprises 17 residues. The trim removed 0 bases at V and 0 bases at J, leaving 5 bases unmatched. Looked up from germline, CDR1 is LNHDA and CDR2 is SQIVND (reference sequence). CDR3 region: CASSIDRGVSSYNEQFF. In DNA form, the CDR3 reads TGTGCCAGTAGTATAGATCGGGGGGTGAGCTCCTACAATGAGCAGTTCTTC. The whole variable domain, filled in from reference TRBV19 and TRBJ2-1, reads DGGITQSPKYLFRKEGQNVTLSCEQNLNHDAMYWYRQDPGQGLRLIYYSQIVNDFQKGDIAEGYSVSREKKESFPLTVTSAQKNPTAFYLCASSIDRGVSSYNEQFFGPGTRLTVL.

This clone turned up a few times. The V call is TRBV5-1, the J call TRBJ1-1, with 7 nucleotides matching TRBD1. The V and J ends lost 0 bases and 5 bases, in that order; junction bases with no gene match: 7. Germline loops: CDR1 SGHRS, CDR2 YFSETQ. The CDR3 totals 15 residues. The CDR3 coding sequence is TGCGCCAGCAGCTTGGTCGGCAGGGGGGAGACTGAAGCTTTCTTT. This translates into CASSLVGRGETEAFF.

This clone was counted a few times. The J gene is TRBJ2-1, the V gene TRBV7-2, with D possibly TRBD1 on 5 matching bases. The CDR3 has 16 residues. Germline V CDR1 and CDR2: SGHTA, FQGNSA. V lost 1 base and J lost 3, with 13 bases in between. The CDR3 DNA follows: TGTGCCAGCAGCTTAGATCCACAGGTCCTCTACAATGAGCAGTTCTTC. Translation: CASSLDPQVLYNEQFF.

The V call is TRBV5-6, the J call TRBJ1-1; 12 positions match TRBD1. The J segment lost 11 bases and the V segment lost 5 bases, leaving 19 bases of the junction unmatched. The CDR3 extends over 17 amino acids. Germline V CDR1 and CDR2: SGHDT, YYEEEE. Here the CDR3 DNA reads TGTGCCAGCAGTTTGTTCTCGGGGGACAGGGGGCCCATGCGGGCTTTCTTT. This translates into CASSLFSGDRGPMRAFF.

This chain joins TRBV6-4 and TRBJ2-7, with D unclear. This CDR3 is 15 amino acids long. Looked up from germline, CDR1 is MRHNA and CDR2 is SNTAGT. V was clipped by 6 bases and J by 2 bases, with 17 bases between them. The CDR3 sequence: CASRRTPDGPYEQYF. The CDR3 coding sequence is TGTGCCAGCAGGCGAACACCTGACGGGCCCTACGAGCAGTACTTC.

The V gene is TRBV27, the J gene TRBJ1-1, with unresolved D. The CDR3 spans 14 residues. V lost 3 bases and J 2 bases, leaving 10 bases between the germline ends. Germline V gene lookup returns CDR1 MNHEY and CDR2 SMNVEV (reference sequence). CDR3 protein: CASSFYRSNTEAFF. CDR3 nucleotide sequence: TGTGCCAGCAGTTTCTACAGATCCAACACTGAAGCTTTCTTT.

The chain carries TRBV7-8 and TRBJ2-2; D perhaps matches TRBD2 (6 bases). The CDR3 covers 17 residues. Germline CDR1 SGHVS, CDR2 FQNEAQ. Trimming took 4 bases from V and 3 from J, leaving 18 bases between them. The CDR3 sequence is CASSSQTIGSYTGELFF. CDR3 bases: TGTGCCAGCAGCTCTCAGACCATCGGGAGCTACACCGGGGAGCTGTTTTTT.

The chain couples TRBV7-8 to TRBJ2-1, with 12 nucleotides matching TRBD2. The CDR3 consists of 14 residues. Germline CDR1 SGHVS, CDR2 FQNEAQ. The ends lost 5 bases at V and 9 bases at J; junction bases unmatched: 5. The CDR3 nucleotides are TGTGCCAGCAGCCCGCTAGCGGGAGGGGGTGAGCAGTTCTTC. It encodes CASSPLAGGGEQFF. Together with reference TRBV7-8 and TRBJ2-1, the CDR3 gives the full variable domain: GAGVSQSPRYKVAKRGQDVALRCDPISGHVSLFWYQQALGQGPEFLTYFQNEAQLDKSGLPSDRFFAERPEGSVSTLKIQRTQQEDSAVYLCASSPLAGGGEQFFGPGTRLTVL.

This sequence joins TRBV7-9 and TRBJ2-3; 12 bases fit TRBD2. V shed 4 bases and J 7 bases; nucleotides not matched to a gene: 6. Germline V gene lookup returns CDR1 SEHNR and CDR2 FQNEAQ (reference sequence). This CDR3 comprises 15 residues. CDR3 coding DNA: TGTGCCAGCAGCTCTTCTAGCGGGAGGGCCCATACGCAGTATTTT. Translating gives CASSSSSGRAHTQYF.

V and J are TRBV9 and TRBJ1-1; no reliable D call. Deletions cut 5 bases from V and 4 bases from J, with 12 bases between. CDR1 is SGDLS, CDR2 YYNGEE, per germline. This CDR3 region has 13 residues. Written as DNA, the CDR3 is TGTGCCAGCAGGCCGAGCCCAAGCACTGAAGCTTTCTTT. Translated, it gives CASRPSPSTEAFF.

A single count supports this clone. A far larger clone is one nucleotide away, so this likely arose from a read error. This chain joins TRBV4-1 and TRBJ2-5; 7 positions match TRBD2. The DNA end is a closer match to TRBJ2-7, so the J assignment may be wrong. CDR3 length: 16 residues. CDR1 is MGHRA and CDR2 is YSYEKL in the germline V gene. CDR3 coding DNA: TGCGCCAGCAGCCAAGAAGGGGCGGGAGATCCCTACGAGCAGTACTTC. Translated, it gives CASSQEGAGDPYEQYF.

The J gene is TRBJ1-4, the V gene TRBV5-7; 7 bases match TRBD1. TRBV5-7 carries the ORF label, with uncertain function. V trimming: 8 bases; J trimming: 4 bases; junction bases outside the gene matches: 8. The CDR3 has 14 residues. The CDR3 here is CARSETGSNEKLFF. CDR3 nucleotides: TGTGCCAGGTCCGAGACAGGGAGTAATGAAAAACTGTTTTTT.

V usage is TRBV28 and J usage is TRBJ1-1, with D hard to call. Trimming took off 6 bases at V and 3 bases at J, with 20 bases between the two ends. The CDR3 loop spans 16 amino acids. Germline V gives CDR1 MDHEN, CDR2 SYDVKM. The CDR3 loop is CASSLRWVLMDTEAFF. The CDR3 region has the DNA TGTGCCAGCAGCCTAAGGTGGGTATTGATGGACACTGAAGCTTTCTTT. The whole variable domain, remainder taken from reference TRBV28 and TRBJ1-1, is DVKVTQSSRYLVKRTGEKVFLECVQDMDHENMFWYRQDPGLGLRLIYFSYDVKMKEKGDIPEGYSVSREKKERFSLILESASTNQTSMYLCASSLRWVLMDTEAFFGQGTRLTVV.

V is TRBV29-1 and J is TRBJ1-1; tentatively, D is TRBD1 (6 bases). Deletions cut 0 bases from V and 0 bases from J, with 11 bases between. The CDR3 contains 15 residues. Per the germline V gene, CDR1 is SQVTM and CDR2 is ANQGSEA. CDR3 DNA sequence: TGCAGCGTTGAAGATCTAGGGGGTTTGAACACTGAAGCTTTCTTT. Protein product: CSVEDLGGLNTEAFF.

The chain employs TRBV9 and TRBJ2-1, with D perhaps TRBD2 (5 bases). Germline V gene data show CDR1 as SGDLS and CDR2 as YYNGEE. The CDR3 has 16 amino acids. V lost 0 bases and J 0 bases, leaving 10 bases between the germline ends. CDR3 residues: CASSVAGMSSYNEQFF. As DNA, the CDR3 is TGTGCCAGCAGCGTAGCGGGGATGAGCTCCTACAATGAGCAGTTCTTC.

This clone was counted ten times or more. The rearrangement joins TRBV25-1 to TRBJ1-1, with 10 bases matching TRBD1. Germline loops: CDR1 MGHDK, CDR2 SYGVNS. This CDR3 comprises 16 residues. V gave up 4 bases and J gave up 5 bases; unmatched junction bases: 10. For the CDR3, the DNA is TGTGCCAGCAGTGCGCCGACAGGGGGCATTGGAACTGAAGCTTTCTTT. Protein product: CASSAPTGGIGTEAFF. The full variable domain, with the rest looked up from reference TRBV25-1 and TRBJ1-1, is EADIYQTPRYLVIGTGKKITLECSQTMGHDKMYWYQQDPGMELHLIHYSYGVNSTEKGDLSSESTVSRIRTEHFPLTLESARPSHTSQYLCASSAPTGGIGTEAFFGQGTRLTVV.

V and J are TRBV7-3 and TRBJ1-2; D gene ambiguous. Germline V lookup: CDR1 SGHTA, CDR2 FQGTGA. The CDR3 has 13 amino acids. Trimming removed 5 bases from V and 8 bases from J, with 15 bases in between. This CDR3 is CASSLRGLVGYTF. The DNA of the CDR3 is TGTGCCAGCAGCCTAAGAGGGCTTGTAGGCTACACCTTC.

The chain employs TRBV15 and TRBJ2-4; 9 positions agree with TRBD1. The CDR3 spans 15 residues. Germline CDR1 is LNHNV and CDR2 is YYDKDF (reference sequence). Trimming removed 6 bases from V and 3 bases from J; junction bases left unmatched: 6. CDR3 region: CATRPRQGGKNIQYF. In DNA, the CDR3 is TGTGCCACCAGACCCCGACAGGGGGGCAAAAACATTCAGTACTTC.

Worth noting for this clone: A much larger clone sits a single nucleotide away, making a read error possible. The chain employs TRBV25-1 and TRBJ2-7, with 9 positions matching TRBD1. This CDR3 comprises 13 residues. Germline V gives CDR1 MGHDK, CDR2 SYGVNS. The CDR3 nucleotides are TGTGCCGGCAGGCCGGGACAGGGCTACGAGCAGTACTTC. It codes for CAGRPGQGYEQYF.